The clone carrying this TCR beta chain was seen at least ten times. Unique molecular identifiers, one per molecule, were present on every TCR cDNA molecule. TCRdb analysed the 5' RACE reads with MiXCR anew, one entry per CDR3 protein. The sample consists of some 50,000 distinct CDR3 sequences, 7.6% of them appearing once. Sample time point: sample taken at primary tumor resection. Sequencing of whole RNA from tumor, nontumor lung or frozen PBMC involved no sorting. CDR3 length equals 12 residues. The germline gives CDR1 MNHEY, CDR2 SVGAGI. Trimming removed 0 bases at V and 6 bases at J, with 6 bases between. These data belong to a study of spatial heterogeneity in lung cancer.

The rearrangement joins TRBV6-5 to TRBJ2-7; D is ambiguous. The material was PBMCs, obtained at surgery. This receptor was taken from a female donor with early-stage non-small cell lung cancer. CDR3 region: CASSYSNGEQYF. The CDR3 nucleotides read TGTGCCAGCAGTTACTCGAACGGCGAGCAGTACTTC.